These 20 T cell receptor beta chains were sequenced from one sample in a study of low-dose radiotherapy and immunotherapy resistance in tumors (dated by TCRdb to 2021 to 2024). Per the publication, the time point label means: before trial treatment. The instrument was an Illumina HiSeq 2500. To make first-strand cDNA, Superscript III was used along with a set of TRAV- and TRBV-specific primers so that both the TCRalpha and TCRbeta chains were covered. TCRs were amplified with Phusion for approximately 21 PCR cycles, with a constant-region primer paired with the adapter attached to the V primers. TCRdb reprocessing: public reads trimmed at Q25 with fastp, clones called with MiXCR, in-frame beta chains kept. Every CDR3 protein is listed once, alongside the most common genes and DNA of its rows. The sample table records 60,000 to 90,000 distinct CDR3 sequences; less than 40% of these occur just once. The ten largest make up roughly 10% of the sample.

The source material was PBMCs, sampled before treatment. These receptors originate from a female donor with ovarian cancer.

This clonotype was seen a single time. The J gene is TRBJ2-3, the V gene TRBV27, with no clear D. The germline gives CDR1 MNHEY, CDR2 SMNVEV (reference sequence). This CDR3 has 13 amino acids. The ends were cut back, 3 bases at V and 3 bases at J, with 7 bases in the middle. In DNA form, the CDR3 reads TGTGCCAGCAGTTTTTACACTACAGATACGCAGTATTTT. Amino acids: CASSFYTTDTQYF.

The V gene is TRBV27, the J gene TRBJ2-2, with a possible D match to TRBD1 (5 bases). This CDR3 contains 15 residues. The V end was cut by 2 bases, the J end by 7 bases, with 14 bases between. CDR1 is MNHEY, CDR2 SMNVEV, per germline (reference sequence). The CDR3 is CASSLIRTLGGELFF. The DNA of the CDR3 is TGTGCCAGCAGTTTAATAAGGACATTGGGCGGGGAGCTGTTTTTT.

By share, this clonotype counts as medium-sized. The chain links TRBV7-8 to TRBJ1-2; D perhaps matches TRBD1 (5 bases). CDR1 is SGHVS and CDR2 is FQNEAQ in the germline V gene. The CDR3 runs to 12 residues. With 2 bases removed from V and 14 bases from J, the gap between germline ends came to 15 bases. DNA of the CDR3: TGTGCCAGCAGCTTAAATTCGGAGGGGTGGACCTTC. Amino acids: CASSLNSEGWTF.

The count of this clonotype is one. With a far larger clone one base away, a read error is the likely cause. The CDR3 spells CASSLTGPVETQFF. CDR3 in DNA: TGTGCCAGCAGTTTAACGGGGCCGGTAGAGACCCAGTTCTTC. This chain connects TRBV12-3 or TRBV12-4 to TRBJ2-1; tentatively, D is TRBD1 or TRBD2 (5 bases each). This CDR3 contains 14 residues. The germline V and J ends were trimmed by 2 bases and 13 bases, with 18 bases remaining between them.

This clonotype was counted at least ten times. The V call is TRBV6-8, the J call TRBJ1-2; D possibly corresponds to TRBD1 (6 bases). The germline CDR1 and CDR2 sequences are MNHGY and SAAAGT. Trimming left V 2 bases short and J 8 bases short, with 12 bases between. CDR3 length equals 13 residues. CDR3 in amino acids: CASSYGGTIGYTF. The CDR3 DNA follows: TGTGCCAGCAGTTACGGGGGGACAATCGGCTACACCTTC.

As concerns this clonotype: A far larger clone lies a single base away; this is likely a read error. The chain couples TRBV23-1 to TRBJ2-1; D is ambiguous. Being an ORF, TRBV23-1 has a function that is uncertain. With 4 bases removed from V and 10 bases from J, the gap between germline ends came to 11 bases. The CDR3 contains 12 residues. The CDR3 nucleotides are TGCGCCAGCAGTCTCCGGCGCCACGAGCAGTTCTTC. It translates to CASSLRRHEQFF.

Concerning this clonotype: A far larger clone is one nucleotide away, so this likely arose from a read error. This sequence joins TRBV6-5 and TRBJ2-5, with TRBD1 matching over 8 bases. Per germline, CDR1 MNHEY and CDR2 SVGAGI. The CDR3 runs to 14 residues. The V gene end was trimmed by 5 bases and the J gene end by 2 bases; junction bases not matched to a gene: 4. This CDR3 is CASSDGTGQETQYF. The CDR3 coding sequence is TGTGCCAGCAGTGACGGGACAGGTCAAGAGACCCAGTACTTC.

The chain couples TRBV7-2 to TRBJ1-1; D might be TRBD1 (5 bases). The CDR3 spans 15 residues. CDR1 and CDR2 (germline): SGHTA, FQGNSA. Trimming stripped 3 bases from V and 1 base from J, with 12 bases between. CDR3 nucleotide sequence: TGTGCCAGCAGCTTTAGTATTGGGGGGAACACTGAAGCTTTCTTT. Protein: CASSFSIGGNTEAFF.

The CDR3 spells CASRLTQGDLNQPQHF. CDR3 bases: TGTGCCAGCAGATTAACTCAGGGGGATCTGAATCAGCCCCAGCATTTT. V gene TRBV6-2 or TRBV6-3 combines with J gene TRBJ1-5, with TRBD1 matching over 7 bases. Germline V gives CDR1 MNHEY, CDR2 SVGEGT. The CDR3 runs 16 residues. V was pared by 6 bases and J by 4 bases, with 12 bases of the junction left unmatched.

In regard to this clonotype: This is likely an artifact of a read error, given a far larger clone one base away. This sequence joins TRBV7-2 and TRBJ2-7, with D possibly matching TRBD1 (5 bases). Trimming took 4 bases from V and 5 from J, leaving 12 bases between them. The CDR3 contains 13 residues. The germline V gene has CDR1 SGHTA and CDR2 FQGNSA. The CDR3, as DNA: TGTGCCAGCAGCTCCATGGGGCTGAACGAGCAGTACTTC. Amino acid sequence: CASSSMGLNEQYF.

In its sample, this clonotype was seen many times. The chain combines TRBV6-5 with TRBJ2-1; perhaps D is TRBD1 or TRBD2 (5 bases each). The CDR3 has 13 amino acids. The germline CDR1 and CDR2 sequences are MNHEY and SVGAGI. The V gene lost 5 bases and the J gene lost 10 bases, with 15 bases spanning the gap. This CDR3 reads CASSRTPGGEQFF. Here the CDR3 DNA reads TGTGCCAGCAGTCGGACACCTGGAGGCGAGCAGTTCTTC.

Many counts were recorded for this clonotype. V gene TRBV11-2 combines with J gene TRBJ2-1; TRBD2 matches 12 bases. Unmatched junction bases numbered 5, after V lost 6 bases and J lost 8 bases. Germline assignment: CDR1 SGHAT and CDR2 FQNNGV. The CDR3 is made up of 14 amino acids. In nucleotides, the CDR3 is TGTGCCAGCAGACTAGCGGGAGGAATCTATGAGCAGTTCTTC. It yields the protein CASRLAGGIYEQFF.

This clonotype was observed many times. The rearrangement joins TRBV28 to TRBJ1-1; D is undetermined. The CDR3 sequence is 15 residues long. Germline values: CDR1 MDHEN, CDR2 SYDVKM. The germline V and J ends were trimmed by 4 bases and 0 bases, with 12 bases remaining between them. This CDR3 reads CASSSPRTVNTEAFF. The CDR3 DNA is TGTGCCAGCAGTTCCCCCCGGACGGTGAACACTGAAGCTTTCTTT.

The rearrangement uses TRBV7-3 and TRBJ2-6; 9 bases match TRBD1. Germline V gene sequence: CDR1 SGHTA, CDR2 FQGTGA. V dropped 5 bases and J dropped 0; count of bases not matched to a gene: 11. The CDR3 runs to 19 residues. CDR3 bases: TGTGCCAGCAGCCCCCTACCGAAGACAGGGGGCTCTGGGGCCAACGTCCTGACTTTC. It translates to CASSPLPKTGGSGANVLTF.

This clonotype has at least ten counts. The J gene is TRBJ2-7, the V gene TRBV28, with TRBD1 identical over 9 bases. This CDR3 comprises 16 residues. Germline V gives CDR1 MDHEN, CDR2 SYDVKM. V shed 6 bases, J shed 2 bases, and the junction held 11 bases outside the gene matches. The CDR3 loop reads CASRNHDRGRPYEQYF. CDR3 sequence (DNA): TGTGCCAGCAGGAATCACGACAGGGGGAGGCCCTACGAGCAGTACTTC.

V usage is TRBV14 and J usage is TRBJ2-5; the D gene is possibly TRBD1 (7 bases). Trimming removed 3 bases at V and 6 bases at J, with 17 bases between. CDR3 size: 15 residues. From germline, CDR1 is SGHDN and CDR2 FVKESK. The CDR3 loop reads CASSQNSRGRKTQYF. CDR3 DNA: TGTGCCAGCAGCCAGAATTCCAGGGGGAGGAAGACCCAGTACTTC.

V and J are TRBV2 and TRBJ2-5; 8 positions agree with TRBD2. The germline V gene has CDR1 SNHLY and CDR2 FYNNEI. The ends lost 1 base at V and 3 bases at J; junction bases unmatched: 4. The CDR3 is 15 residues long. CDR3 sequence (DNA): TGTGCCAGCAGTGAAGAGATAGCGGGAAAAGAGACCCAGTACTTC. It yields the protein CASSEEIAGKETQYF. The full variable domain, in which reference TRBV2 and TRBJ2-5 provide the parts outside the CDR3, is EPEVTQTPSHQVTQMGQEVILRCVPISNHLYFYWYRQILGQKVEFLVSFYNNEISEKSEIFDDQFSVERPDGSNFTLKIRSTKLEDSAMYFCASSEEIAGKETQYFGPGTRLLVL.

This clonotype was found many times. The gene calls are TRBV13 and TRBJ2-2; TRBD2 might be the D (5 bases). The germline CDR1 and CDR2 sequences are PRHDT and FYEKMQ (reference sequence). CDR3 length equals 17 residues. Deletions cut 0 bases from V and 6 bases from J, with 17 bases between. The CDR3 DNA follows: TGTGCCAGCAGCTTAGGTTGGACGAGGGTTAGCGCCGGGGAGCTGTTTTTT. Protein: CASSLGWTRVSAGELFF. Full variable domain (missing parts from reference TRBV13 and TRBJ2-2): AAGVIQSPRHLIKEKRETATLKCYPIPRHDTVYWYQQGPGQDPQFLISFYEKMQSDKGSIPDRFSAQQFSDYHSELNMSSLELGDSALYFCASSLGWTRVSAGELFFGEGSRLTVL.

This clonotype was counted many times. The J gene is TRBJ2-5, the V gene TRBV20-1; D not certain. The CDR3 is 15 amino acids. Between the trimmed V and J ends, which lost 0 bases and 4 bases, there was a span of 15 bases. The germline V gene has CDR1 DFQATT and CDR2 SNEGSKA (reference sequence). The DNA of the CDR3 is TGCAGTGCTAGAGATCGAAGTGGGGTGAGAGAGACCCAGTACTTC. This sequence encodes CSARDRSGVRETQYF.

The chain has TRBV2 and TRBJ2-3; 8 bases are a match to TRBD1. After removal of 4 bases from V and 2 bases from J, the junction contained 2 bases not matched to a gene. CDR1 is SNHLY, CDR2 FYNNEI, per germline. This CDR3 is built from 14 residues. CDR3 sequence (DNA): TGTGCCAGCAGTGTGGACAGGGACACAGATACGCAGTATTTT. It yields the protein CASSVDRDTDTQYF.